The 14 T cell receptor beta chains given below trace back to one sample, sequenced in a study of blood T cell repertoires in COVID-19. Sequencing used immunoSEQ multiplex PCR; TCRdb keeps in-frame clones, though not all of them. Of 150,000 to 200,000 clones detected, 85% appear once; the ten largest clones hold approximately 3%. The sequencing sample was made of peripheral blood. The source is a human donor with acute or convalescent COVID-19. The donor label of this sample is uncertain.

The gene calls are TRBV25-1 and TRBJ1-2, with TRBD1 matching 7 bases. The V gene's germline CDR1 is MGHDK and CDR2 SYGVNS. V dropped 2 bases and J dropped 4; count of bases not matched to a gene: 1. The CDR3 length is 13 residues. This chain's CDR3 is CASSEGTVYGYTF. CDR3 DNA: TGTGCCAGCAGTGAAGGGACAGTCTATGGCTACACCTTC.

The V gene is TRBV9, the J gene TRBJ1-2, with TRBD1 as a possible D gene (5 bases). The CDR3 consists of 16 residues. Per germline, CDR1 SGDLS and CDR2 YYNGEE. Trimming removed 4 bases from V and 3 bases from J, with 19 bases in between. CDR3 nucleotides: TGTGCCAGCAGCAACAACCCACAGGCCTCCCACTATGGCTACACCTTC. This codes for CASSNNPQASHYGYTF.

This clone was seen just once. The chain couples TRBV24-1 to TRBJ1-5; D ambiguous. Trimming stripped 2 bases from V and 7 bases from J, with 5 bases between. The CDR3 contains 12 residues. Germline V gene sequence: CDR1 KGHDR, CDR2 SFDVKD. The CDR3 is CATSDSKQPQHF. CDR3 in DNA: TGTGCCACCAGTGATTCAAAACAGCCCCAGCATTTT.

CDR3 in amino acids: CASSRSGGGKTQYF. DNA of the CDR3: TGTGCCAGCAGCCGTAGCGGGGGTGGGAAGACCCAGTACTTC. The chain combines TRBV11-3 with TRBJ2-5; 9 nucleotides agree with TRBD2. The CDR3 runs to 14 residues. CDR1 is SGHNT and CDR2 is YENEEA in the germline V gene. After removal of 5 bases from V and 6 bases from J, the junction contained 7 bases not matched to a gene.

The V and J genes are TRBV5-1 and TRBJ2-1; 11 bases fit TRBD2. From germline, CDR1 is SGHRS and CDR2 YFSETQ. The CDR3 totals 16 residues. Trimming removed 4 bases from V and 5 bases from J; junction bases left unmatched: 8. The CDR3 DNA reads TGCGCCAGCAGCGCGACCGGGACTAGCGGAAACAATGAGCAGTTCTTC. This sequence encodes CASSATGTSGNNEQFF.

The gene calls are TRBV7-8 and TRBJ1-6; weak D call: TRBD1 (6 bases). The CDR3 sequence is 16 residues long. CDR1 and CDR2 from the germline V gene are SGHVS and FQNEAQ. Trimming stripped 2 bases from V and 8 bases from J, with 16 bases between. The CDR3 protein is CASSLPTWTDYSPLHF. As DNA, the CDR3 is TGTGCCAGCAGCTTACCTACCTGGACAGATTATTCACCCCTCCACTTT.

This chain links TRBV19 with TRBJ2-1, with D tentatively TRBD2 (5 bases). The germline V gene encodes CDR1 LNHDA and CDR2 SQIVND (reference sequence). There are 15 residues in the CDR3. Trimming removed 3 bases from V and 3 bases from J, with 12 bases in between. CDR3 protein: CASSIGDVGYNEQFF. The CDR3 DNA follows: TGTGCCAGTAGTATCGGGGATGTGGGCTACAATGAGCAGTTCTTC.

The rearrangement uses TRBV24-1 and TRBJ2-1, with TRBD2 matching over 9 bases. CDR3 length: 16 residues. Germline loops: CDR1 KGHDR, CDR2 SFDVKD. With 7 bases clipped from V and 0 bases from J, the junction kept 6 bases outside the gene matches. The CDR3 region has the DNA TGTGCCACCAGCGAAGAAGCGGGGGGCTCCTACAATGAGCAGTTCTTC. Translating it yields CATSEEAGGSYNEQFF.

The gene calls are TRBV12-5 and TRBJ1-5; 7 bases fit TRBD1. Germline V gives CDR1 LGHNT, CDR2 FRNRAP. The V segment lost 2 bases and the J segment 5 bases; nucleotides outside the gene matches: 9. The CDR3 runs 16 residues. As DNA, the CDR3 is TGTGCTAGTGGTTTGCCCCGAGGAGGGGGCCATCAGCCCCAGCATTTT. It codes for CASGLPRGGGHQPQHF.

The V gene is TRBV9, the J gene TRBJ1-4; D call uncertain. This CDR3 region has 15 residues. V was pared by 0 bases and J by 3 bases, with 9 bases between. Germline CDR1 and CDR2: SGDLS and YYNGEE. CDR3 sequence: CASSVVEGANEKLFF. The CDR3 DNA sequence: TGTGCCAGCAGCGTAGTCGAGGGTGCTAATGAAAAACTGTTTTTT.

The genes are TRBV30 and TRBJ1-2; no firm D call. Per the germline V gene, CDR1 is GTSNPN and CDR2 is SVGIG (reference sequence). There are 10 residues in the CDR3. V was shortened by 0 bases and J by 8 bases, with 4 bases between the two germline ends. CDR3 DNA sequence: TGTGCCTGGAGTGTACGGGGCTACACCTTC. It yields the protein CAWSVRGYTF. Combining the CDR3 with reference TRBV30 and TRBJ1-2 gives the whole variable domain SQTIHQWPATLVQPVGSPLSLECTVEGTSNPNLYWYRQAAGRGLQLLFYSVGIGQISSEVPQNLSASRPQDRQFILSSKKLLLSDSGFYLCAWSVRGYTFGSGTRLTVV.

This chain uses TRBV28 with TRBJ1-2, with 8 bases matching TRBD1. Germline CDR1 MDHEN, CDR2 SYDVKM. The CDR3 is 14 amino acids. J gave up 3 bases and V 6 bases, and 6 bases lay outside the gene matches. The CDR3 region is CASSHGQGYYGYTF. DNA of the CDR3: TGTGCCAGCAGCCACGGACAGGGCTACTATGGCTACACCTTC.

The chain couples TRBV7-8 to TRBJ1-1, with 9 bases fitting TRBD1. Germline assignment: CDR1 SGHVS and CDR2 FQNEAQ. The CDR3 has 14 residues. With V trimmed by 3 bases and J by 5 bases, 4 bases remained unmatched. The DNA for the CDR3 is TGTGCCAGCAGCTTTAAGACAGGGGGGACTGAAGCTTTCTTT. Protein: CASSFKTGGTEAFF.

This chain uses TRBV27 with TRBJ1-1, with 8 nucleotides matching TRBD1. Germline trimming cut 8 bases from V and 1 base from J; bases unmatched to any gene: 6. CDR1 is MNHEY and CDR2 is SMNVEV in the germline V gene (reference sequence). The CDR3 length is 14 residues. The CDR3 region has the DNA TGTGCCAGCGGGAGACAGGGGACGAACACTGAAGCTTTCTTT. Its translation is CASGRQGTNTEAFF.